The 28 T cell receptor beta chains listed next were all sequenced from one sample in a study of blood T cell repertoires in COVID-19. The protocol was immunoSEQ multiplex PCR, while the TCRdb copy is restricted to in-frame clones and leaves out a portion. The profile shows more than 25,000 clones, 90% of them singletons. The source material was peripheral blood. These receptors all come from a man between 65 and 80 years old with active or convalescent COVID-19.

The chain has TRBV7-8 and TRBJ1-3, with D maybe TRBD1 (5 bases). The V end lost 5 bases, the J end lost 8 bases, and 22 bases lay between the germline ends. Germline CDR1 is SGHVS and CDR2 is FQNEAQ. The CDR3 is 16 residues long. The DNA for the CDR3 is TGTGCCAGCAGCAAGATGACAGATCCTCCTGGGCACACCATATATTTT. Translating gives CASSKMTDPPGHTIYF.

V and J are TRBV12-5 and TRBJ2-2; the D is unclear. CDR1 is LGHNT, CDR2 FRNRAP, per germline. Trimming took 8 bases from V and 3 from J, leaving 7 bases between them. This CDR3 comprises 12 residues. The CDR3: CASFSYTGELFF. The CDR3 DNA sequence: TGTGCTAGTTTTTCGTACACCGGGGAGCTGTTTTTT.

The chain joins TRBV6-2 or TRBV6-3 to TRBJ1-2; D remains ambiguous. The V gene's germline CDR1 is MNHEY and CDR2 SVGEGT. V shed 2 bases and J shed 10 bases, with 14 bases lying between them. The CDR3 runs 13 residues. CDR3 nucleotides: TGTGCCAGCAGTTACGCCTTAACTATGCCCTACACCTTC. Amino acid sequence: CASSYALTMPYTF.

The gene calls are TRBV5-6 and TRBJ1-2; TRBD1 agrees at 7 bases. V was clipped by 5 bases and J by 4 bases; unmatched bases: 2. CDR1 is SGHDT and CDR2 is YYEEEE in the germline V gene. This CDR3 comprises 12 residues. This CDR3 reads CASRQGTYGYTF. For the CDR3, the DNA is TGTGCCAGCAGACAGGGGACCTATGGCTACACCTTC. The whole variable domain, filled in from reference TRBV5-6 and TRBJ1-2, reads DAGVTQSPTHLIKTRGQQVTLRCSPKSGHDTVSWYQQALGQGPQFIFQYYEEEERQRGNFPDRFSGHQFPNYSSELNVNALLLGDSALYLCASRQGTYGYTFGSGTRLTVV.

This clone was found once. CDR3 sequence reads: CASSLGETRSTEAFF. The CDR3 DNA follows: TGTGCCAGCAGCTTAGGTGAGACGCGGAGCACTGAAGCTTTCTTT. The rearrangement uses TRBV7-9 and TRBJ1-1; D is unresolved. Looked up from germline, CDR1 is SEHNR and CDR2 is FQNEAQ (reference sequence). Trimming removed 1 base at V and 4 bases at J, with 13 bases between. CDR3 length: 15 amino acids.

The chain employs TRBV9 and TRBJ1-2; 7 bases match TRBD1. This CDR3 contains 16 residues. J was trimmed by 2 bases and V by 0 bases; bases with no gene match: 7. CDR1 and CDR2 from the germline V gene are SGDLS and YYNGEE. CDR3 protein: CASSVATGTANYGYTF. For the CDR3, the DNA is TGTGCCAGCAGCGTAGCTACAGGGACAGCGAACTATGGCTACACCTTC.

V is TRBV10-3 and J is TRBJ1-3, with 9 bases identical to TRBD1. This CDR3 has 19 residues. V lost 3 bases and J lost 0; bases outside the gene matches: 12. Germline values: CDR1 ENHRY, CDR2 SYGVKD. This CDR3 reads CAISDDRGSLLSSGNTIYF. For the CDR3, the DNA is TGTGCCATCAGTGACGACAGGGGGTCACTCCTCAGCTCTGGAAACACCATATATTTT.

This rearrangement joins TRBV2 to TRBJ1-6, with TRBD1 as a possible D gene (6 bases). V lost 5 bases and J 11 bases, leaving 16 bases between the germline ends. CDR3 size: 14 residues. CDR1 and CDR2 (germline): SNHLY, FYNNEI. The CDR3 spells CASSFDRLKPPLHF. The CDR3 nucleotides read TGTGCCAGCAGTTTTGACAGGTTAAAGCCACCCCTCCACTTT.

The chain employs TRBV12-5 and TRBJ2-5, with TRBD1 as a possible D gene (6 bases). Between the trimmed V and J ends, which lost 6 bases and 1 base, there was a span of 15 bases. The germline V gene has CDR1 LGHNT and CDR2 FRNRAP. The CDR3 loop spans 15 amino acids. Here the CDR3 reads CASGQGWGGQETQYF. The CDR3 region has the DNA TGTGCTAGTGGCCAGGGGTGGGGCGGCCAAGAGACCCAGTACTTC.

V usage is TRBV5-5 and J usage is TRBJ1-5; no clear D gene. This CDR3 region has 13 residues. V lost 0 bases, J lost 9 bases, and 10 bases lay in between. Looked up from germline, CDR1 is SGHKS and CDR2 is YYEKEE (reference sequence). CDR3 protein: CASSLAHGLPQHF. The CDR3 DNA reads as TGTGCCAGCAGCTTGGCTCATGGCCTGCCCCAGCATTTT.

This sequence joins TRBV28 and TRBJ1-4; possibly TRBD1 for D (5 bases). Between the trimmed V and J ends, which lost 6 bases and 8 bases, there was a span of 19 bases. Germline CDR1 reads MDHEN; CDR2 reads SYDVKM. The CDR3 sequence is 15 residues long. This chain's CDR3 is CASRPNQGGTEKLFF. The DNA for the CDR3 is TGTGCCAGCAGACCGAATCAGGGAGGTACGGAAAAACTGTTTTTT.

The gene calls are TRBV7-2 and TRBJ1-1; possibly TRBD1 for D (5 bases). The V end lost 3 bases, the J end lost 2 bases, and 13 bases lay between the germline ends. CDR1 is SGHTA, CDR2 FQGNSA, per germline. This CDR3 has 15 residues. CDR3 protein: CASSFGGARNTEAFF. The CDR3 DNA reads TGTGCCAGCAGCTTCGGAGGGGCAAGAAACACTGAAGCTTTCTTT.

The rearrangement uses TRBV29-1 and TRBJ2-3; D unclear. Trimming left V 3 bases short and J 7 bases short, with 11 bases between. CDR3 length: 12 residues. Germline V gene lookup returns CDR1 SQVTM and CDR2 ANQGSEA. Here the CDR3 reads CSVDPEVNTQYF. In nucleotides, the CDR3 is TGCAGCGTTGACCCTGAGGTTAATACGCAGTATTTT.

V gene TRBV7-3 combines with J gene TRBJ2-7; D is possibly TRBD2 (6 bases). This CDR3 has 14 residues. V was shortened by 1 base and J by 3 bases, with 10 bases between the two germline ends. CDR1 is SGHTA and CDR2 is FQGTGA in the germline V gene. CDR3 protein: CASSLNPGDYEQYF. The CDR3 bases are TGTGCCAGCAGCTTAAACCCGGGAGACTACGAGCAGTACTTC. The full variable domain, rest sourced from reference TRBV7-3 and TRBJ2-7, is GAGVSQTPSNKVTEKGKYVELRCDPISGHTALYWYRQSLGQGPEFLIYFQGTGAADDSGLPNDRFFAVRPEGSVSTLKIQRTERGDSAVYLCASSLNPGDYEQYFGPGTRLTVT.

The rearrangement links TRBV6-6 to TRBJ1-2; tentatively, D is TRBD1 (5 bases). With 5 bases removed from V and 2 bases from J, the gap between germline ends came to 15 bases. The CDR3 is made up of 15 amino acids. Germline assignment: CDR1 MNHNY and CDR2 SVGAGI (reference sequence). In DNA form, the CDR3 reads TGTGCCAGCAGTGCGGGGCACTCCTACAACTATGGCTACACCTTC. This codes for CASSAGHSYNYGYTF.

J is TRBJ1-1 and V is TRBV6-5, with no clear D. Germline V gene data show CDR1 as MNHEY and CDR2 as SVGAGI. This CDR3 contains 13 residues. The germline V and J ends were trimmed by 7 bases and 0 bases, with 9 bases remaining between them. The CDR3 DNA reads TGTGCCAGCATGATTGGAGTGAACACTGAAGCTTTCTTT. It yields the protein CASMIGVNTEAFF.

Here the CDR3 reads CSVGTGRGYTEAFF. The CDR3 bases are TGCAGCGTTGGGACCGGGCGAGGGTACACTGAAGCTTTCTTT. V usage is TRBV29-1 and J usage is TRBJ1-1; no clear D. The germline CDR1 and CDR2 sequences are SQVTM and ANQGSEA. V was clipped by 4 bases and J by 3 bases, with 15 bases between them. The CDR3 is 14 amino acids. Full variable domain (outside the CDR3, taken from reference TRBV29-1 and TRBJ1-1): SAVISQKPSRDICQRGTSLTIQCQVDSQVTMMFWYRQQPGQSLTLIATANQGSEATYESGFVIDKFPISRPNLTFSTLTVSNMSPEDSSIYLCSVGTGRGYTEAFFGQGTRLTVV.

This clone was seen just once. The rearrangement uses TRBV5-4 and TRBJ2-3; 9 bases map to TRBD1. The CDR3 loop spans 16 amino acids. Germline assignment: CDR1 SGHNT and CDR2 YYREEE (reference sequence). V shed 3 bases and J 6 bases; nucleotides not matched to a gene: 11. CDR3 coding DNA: TGTGCCAGCAGCTCTAAGGGGACAGGGCCCGGGGATACGCAGTATTTT. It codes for CASSSKGTGPGDTQYF.

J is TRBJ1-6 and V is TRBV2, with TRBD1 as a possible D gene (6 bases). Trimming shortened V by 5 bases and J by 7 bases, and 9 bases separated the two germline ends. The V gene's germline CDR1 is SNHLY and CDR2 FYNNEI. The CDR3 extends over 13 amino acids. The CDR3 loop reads CASSSQGNSPLHF. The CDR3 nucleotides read TGTGCCAGCAGTTCACAGGGCAATTCACCCCTCCACTTT.

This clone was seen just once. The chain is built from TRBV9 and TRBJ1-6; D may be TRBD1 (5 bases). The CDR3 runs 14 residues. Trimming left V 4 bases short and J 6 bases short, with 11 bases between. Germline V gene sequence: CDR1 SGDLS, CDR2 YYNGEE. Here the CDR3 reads CASSSPGLNSPLHF. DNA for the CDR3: TGTGCCAGCAGCTCTCCGGGACTTAATTCACCCCTCCACTTT.

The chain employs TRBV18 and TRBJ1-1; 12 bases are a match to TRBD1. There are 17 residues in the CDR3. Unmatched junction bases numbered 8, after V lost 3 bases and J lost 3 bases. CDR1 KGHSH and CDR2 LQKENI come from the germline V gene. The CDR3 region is CASSPPGTGGADTEAFF. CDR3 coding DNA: TGTGCCAGCTCACCGCCCGGGACAGGGGGCGCGGACACTGAAGCTTTCTTT.

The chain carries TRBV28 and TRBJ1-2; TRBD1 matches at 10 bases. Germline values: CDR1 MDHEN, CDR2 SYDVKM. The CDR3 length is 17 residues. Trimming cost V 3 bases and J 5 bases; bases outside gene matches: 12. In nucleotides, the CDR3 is TGTGCCAGCAGTTTGCTGACAGGGGGCCGGGGAGTATATGGCTACACCTTC. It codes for CASSLLTGGRGVYGYTF.

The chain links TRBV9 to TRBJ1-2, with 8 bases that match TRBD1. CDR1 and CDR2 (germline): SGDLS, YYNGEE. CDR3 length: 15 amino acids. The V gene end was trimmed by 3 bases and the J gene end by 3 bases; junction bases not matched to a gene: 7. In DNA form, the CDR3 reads TGTGCCAGCAGCGCCCGGACAGGGTTTGACTATGGCTACACCTTC. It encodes CASSARTGFDYGYTF.

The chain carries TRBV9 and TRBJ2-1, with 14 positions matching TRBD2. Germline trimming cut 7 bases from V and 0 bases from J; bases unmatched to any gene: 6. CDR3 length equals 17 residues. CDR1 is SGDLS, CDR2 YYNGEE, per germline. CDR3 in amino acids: CASEGLAGDTSYNEQFF. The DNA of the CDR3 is TGTGCCAGCGAGGGACTAGCGGGGGATACCTCCTACAATGAGCAGTTCTTC.

The CDR3: CAIRDRVSTDTQYF. CDR3 DNA: TGTGCCATCAGGGACAGGGTGAGCACAGATACGCAGTATTTT. J is TRBJ2-3 and V is TRBV10-3; 8 bases match TRBD1. Looked up from germline, CDR1 is ENHRY and CDR2 is SYGVKD. With V trimmed by 6 bases and J by 0 bases, 2 bases remained unmatched. The CDR3 loop spans 14 amino acids.

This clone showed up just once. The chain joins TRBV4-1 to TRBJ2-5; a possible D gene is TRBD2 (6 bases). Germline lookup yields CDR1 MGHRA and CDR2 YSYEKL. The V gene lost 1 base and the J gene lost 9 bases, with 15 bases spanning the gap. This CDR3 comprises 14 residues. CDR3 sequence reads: CASSQASAGGAQYF. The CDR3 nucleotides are TGCGCCAGCAGCCAAGCAAGCGCCGGAGGGGCCCAGTACTTC.

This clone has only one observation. The CDR3, as DNA: TGCGCCAGCAGCCCCTTCCCCGGGAGCGGGAGCTCCTACGAGCAGTACTTC. Its protein is CASSPFPGSGSSYEQYF. The V and J genes are TRBV4-1 and TRBJ2-7, with TRBD2 matching 8 bases. After removal of 4 bases from V and 0 bases from J, the junction contained 11 bases not matched to a gene. The CDR3 covers 17 residues. Germline V gene sequence: CDR1 MGHRA, CDR2 YSYEKL.

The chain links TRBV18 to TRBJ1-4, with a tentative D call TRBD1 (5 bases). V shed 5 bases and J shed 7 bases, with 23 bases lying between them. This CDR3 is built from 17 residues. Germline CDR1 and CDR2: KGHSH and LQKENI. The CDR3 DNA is TGTGCCAGCTCAGCCAGCGGGACGGATCGCGGTGGTGAAAAACTGTTTTTT. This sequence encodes CASSASGTDRGGEKLFF. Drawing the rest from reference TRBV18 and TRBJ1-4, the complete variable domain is NAGVMQNPRHLVRRRGQEARLRCSPMKGHSHVYWYRQLPEEGLKFMVYLQKENIIDESGMPKERFSAEFPKEGPSILRIQQVVRGDSAAYFCASSASGTDRGGEKLFFGSGTQLSVL.